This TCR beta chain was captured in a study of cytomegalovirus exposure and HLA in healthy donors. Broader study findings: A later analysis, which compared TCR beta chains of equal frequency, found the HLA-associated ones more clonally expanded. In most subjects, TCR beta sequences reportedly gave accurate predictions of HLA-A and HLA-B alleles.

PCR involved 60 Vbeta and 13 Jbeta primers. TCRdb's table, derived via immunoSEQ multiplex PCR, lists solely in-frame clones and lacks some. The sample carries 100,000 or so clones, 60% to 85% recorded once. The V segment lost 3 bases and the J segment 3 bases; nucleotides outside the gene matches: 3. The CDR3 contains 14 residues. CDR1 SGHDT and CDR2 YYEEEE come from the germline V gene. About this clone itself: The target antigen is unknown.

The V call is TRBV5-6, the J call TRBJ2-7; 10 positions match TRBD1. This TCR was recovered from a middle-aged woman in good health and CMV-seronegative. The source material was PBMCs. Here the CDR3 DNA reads TGTGCCAGCAGCTGGGGGACAGGGGACTACGAGCAGTACTTC. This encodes CASSWGTGDYEQYF.